This TCR beta chain derives from a study of T cell changes during pregnancy in multiple sclerosis. V lost 4 bases and J 2 bases, leaving 12 bases between the germline ends. The germline gives CDR1 MDHEN, CDR2 SYDVKM. The length of the CDR3 is 14 residues. Here immunoSEQ multiplex PCR was the method, and the copy in TCRdb shows in-frame clones only, minus some. This sample has approximately 100,000 clones, with 90% to 95% found just once. The chain recombines TRBV28 with TRBJ2-7; a weak D match, TRBD1 (6 bases). Sample: peripheral blood, taken before pregnancy. The source is a female donor with multiple sclerosis, enrolled in a pregnancy study. The CDR3 DNA reads as TGTGCCAGCAGTTCAGGGGACGTAACCTACGAGCAGTACTTC. Protein sequence: CASSSGDVTYEQYF. Together with reference TRBV28 and TRBJ2-7, the CDR3 gives the full variable domain: DVKVTQSSRYLVKRTGEKVFLECVQDMDHENMFWYRQDPGLGLRLIYFSYDVKMKEKGDIPEGYSVSREKKERFSLILESASTNQTSMYLCASSSGDVTYEQYFGPGTRLTVT.